The text below deals with one T cell receptor (beta chain). This clone was picked up many times. No cognate antigen has been identified for it. Base-call qualities are not available, and no considerably larger clone is one nucleotide away. The CDR3 runs 11 residues from the cysteine to the phenylalanine. CDR3 DNA only is kept here, 33 bases in frame from base 1. V was cut back by 9 bases and J by 2 bases, leaving a gap of 6 bases between them. In the germline V gene, CDR1 corresponds to MDHEN and CDR2 to SYDVKM. The data were taken from a study of beta chain features in type 1 diabetes (dated by TCRdb to 2017 to 2018). About the study as a whole: Patients and healthy donors did not differ in mean age, gender distribution, total cell number or subset yield. A total of some 100,000,000 sorted cells were examined across all samples, and a strong correlation was observed between cell number per subset and RNA yield. Whereas all 28 donors provided naive and central memory subsets, regulatory and stem cell-like memory subsets were isolated from just 8 patients and about eight healthy donors. In the study, recently diagnosed type 1 diabetes patients and matched healthy donors were compared on the TCRB repertoires of their sorted circulating CD4+ T cell subsets.

Each donor gave one peripheral blood draw, around 100 mL on average, collected into heparinised tubes. A BD FACSAria II was used to sort naive, central memory, regulatory and stem cell-like memory CD4+ T cells with a panel that included CD45RO, CCR7, CD25, CD127, CD95 and CD27. All sorted populations exceeded 98% purity. Right away, PBMCs were isolated by Lymphoprep density gradient centrifugation and were stained directly, with no culture step. Samples were stained and sorted in pairs, with one healthy donor and one patient per experiment, so that batch effects were minimized. The High Capacity cDNA Reverse Transcription Kit was used to reverse transcribe all of the isolated RNA, meaning that expressed TCRB transcripts were what got sequenced. Naive, central memory and regulatory T cell samples underwent deep immunoSEQ sequencing, averaging about 3.57 million total reads per sample. After sorted cells were lysed in RLT buffer, RNA was extracted with DNase-treated RNeasy Micro or Mini kits, with the choice depending on cell number. Each cell subset was processed separately to prevent cross-contamination, with patient and healthy donor samples processed together. TCRB sequences were amplified from cDNA with the immunoSEQ multiplex PCR, producing 87-bp fragments spanning the CDR3 region. The amplicons were sequenced using the Illumina HiSeq platform. On the authors' methods: Synthetic template baselines were used to correct PCR bias computationally, reads within Hamming distance 2 were collapsed together, and singletons that could not be merged were discarded. Reads were aligned against IMGT so that V, D and J genes, CDR3 length and insertions or deletions at six rearrangement sites could be assigned. Clonotype counts were normalized to sorted cell number within each subset before computing true diversity and Gini coefficients with the tcR R package. The overlap coefficient, calculated on TCRB nucleotide sequences, was used to measure repertoire sharing. TCRdb stores this immuneACCESS table with in-frame sequences only. Part of the clones is absent; in the studies checked, under half of the shortfall reflects unresolved V genes, and no reason is known for the rest. For V, J and clone size, that table is used; D and trimming come from the DNA. The sample table lists 130,000 or so clones, around a tenth of them with a count of one. The ten top clones hold 0.68% of the sample.

Study-wide conclusions, independent of this receptor: In all four CD4+ subsets, TCRB CDR3 length was moderately but significantly shorter in type 1 diabetes patients. PCR might favor shorter templates, but patient and control samples were amplified and corrected together, so any skew would affect both groups equally. Fewer insertions and more nucleotide deletions at VDJ recombination sites were observed in patients with type 1 diabetes, implying thymic rearrangement abnormalities. Because small numbers of individuals were included in the HLA sub-analyses, any influence of HLA type on TCRB rearrangement was left unresolved. Naive, central memory and regulatory TCRB repertoires appeared to be more similar among patients than among healthy donors. Because cDNA was sequenced instead of genomic DNA, highly expressing activated cells could be over-represented, though the groups showed no difference in activation or CD3 levels.

The origin of this receptor is a man between 18 and 29 years old in good health. Sequencing was carried out using central memory CD4+ T cells from blood. The V and J segments used are TRBV28 and TRBJ2-3, and perhaps TRBD2 as D gene, on 5 matching bases. The CDR3 reads as follows: CASSVTDTQYF. The DNA is TGTGCCAGTAGCGTCACAGATACGCAGTATTTT.